Presented here are 20 T cell receptor beta chains from one specimen sequenced in a study of T cell changes during pregnancy in multiple sclerosis. The data were produced by immunoSEQ multiplex PCR, yet TCRdb's version contains in-frame clones alone and is incomplete. The profile covers 100,000 to 150,000 clones, with under 95% appearing a single time and approximately 5.8% taken by the ten largest. Specimen: peripheral blood, collected before pregnancy. The receptor set was obtained from a female donor with multiple sclerosis, enrolled in a pregnancy study.

The V and J genes are TRBV28 and TRBJ1-6; 8 bases agree with TRBD1. This CDR3 region has 14 residues. The V gene end was trimmed by 6 bases and the J gene end by 6 bases; junction bases not matched to a gene: 4. Looked up from germline, CDR1 is MDHEN and CDR2 is SYDVKM. CDR3 sequence reads: CASSPTGVNSPLHF. Written as DNA, the CDR3 is TGTGCCAGCAGCCCGACAGGGGTTAATTCACCCCTCCACTTT.

This chain uses TRBV7-9 with TRBJ2-7; 10 bases align to TRBD1. V gave up 4 bases and J gave up 7 bases; unmatched junction bases: 13. The CDR3 totals 16 residues. CDR1 and CDR2 from the germline V gene are SEHNR and FQNEAQ (reference sequence). DNA of the CDR3: TGTGCCAGCAGCTCGGTGGGACAGGGGTACCCGTTGGAGCAGTACTTC. This encodes CASSSVGQGYPLEQYF.

This chain joins TRBV18 and TRBJ1-5; weak D call: TRBD1 (6 bases). Germline V gene data show CDR1 as KGHSH and CDR2 as LQKENI. Between the trimmed V and J ends, which lost 3 bases and 0 bases, there was a span of 12 bases. The CDR3 loop spans 16 amino acids. The CDR3 nucleotides read TGTGCCAGCTCACCCCCCAACAGGGCTAGCAATCAGCCCCAGCATTTT. This translates into CASSPPNRASNQPQHF.

The chain joins TRBV14 to TRBJ1-1; no clear D. Trimming left V 0 bases short and J 8 bases short, with 10 bases between. Germline-derived CDR1 and CDR2 are SGHDN and FVKESK. This CDR3 has 13 amino acids. The CDR3 DNA reads TGTGCCAGCAGCCAAGATATGGTGCGGGAAGCTTTCTTT. Its protein product is CASSQDMVREAFF.

The rearrangement joins TRBV19 to TRBJ2-2, with 8 nucleotides matching TRBD2. This CDR3 is 14 amino acids long. V lost 3 bases and J lost 4; bases outside the gene matches: 1. Germline V CDR1 and CDR2: LNHDA, SQIVND (reference sequence). CDR3 residues: CASSITSGTGELFF. For the CDR3, the DNA is TGTGCCAGTAGTATTACTAGCGGCACCGGGGAGCTGTTTTTT.

The chain joins TRBV25-1 to TRBJ1-4; 8 bases agree with TRBD1. The germline V gene encodes CDR1 MGHDK and CDR2 SYGVNS. V lost 3 bases to trimming and J lost 7 bases; unmatched junction nucleotides: 4. CDR3 size: 14 residues. DNA for the CDR3: TGTGCCAGCAGTGAGCGGACAGGGACTGAAAAACTGTTTTTT. It encodes CASSERTGTEKLFF.

CDR3 DNA: TGCGCCAGCAGCTCCCACAGGGGGGTAGACTATGGCTACACCTTC. It specifies CASSSHRGVDYGYTF. The chain combines TRBV5-1 with TRBJ1-2, with 8 bases aligning to TRBD1. Germline V CDR1 and CDR2: SGHRS, YFSETQ. After removal of 3 bases from V and 3 bases from J, the junction contained 7 bases not matched to a gene. This CDR3 region has 15 residues.

The chain links TRBV7-9 to TRBJ2-1; 10 nucleotides agree with TRBD1. This CDR3 is 15 amino acids long. Germline values: CDR1 SEHNR, CDR2 FQNEAQ (reference sequence). V lost 5 bases to trimming and J lost 5 bases; unmatched junction nucleotides: 6. Here the CDR3 reads CASSLRDRGHNEQFF. The CDR3 nucleotides read TGTGCCAGCAGCCTCCGGGACAGGGGACACAATGAGCAGTTCTTC.

CDR3: CASHPEGGGETQYF. DNA of the CDR3: TGTGCCAGCCACCCCGAGGGGGGAGGGGAGACCCAGTACTTC. The chain links TRBV27 to TRBJ2-5; tentative D call: TRBD2 (7 bases). CDR1 is MNHEY, CDR2 SMNVEV, per germline (reference sequence). V dropped 8 bases and J dropped 5 bases, with 18 bases sitting between them. The CDR3 contains 14 residues.

This clone has only one observation. The chain uses TRBV4-1 and TRBJ1-3; D remains unclear. Between the trimmed V and J ends, which lost 3 bases and 8 bases, there was a span of 5 bases. The germline CDR1 and CDR2 sequences are MGHRA and YSYEKL. This CDR3 has 11 amino acids. For the CDR3, the DNA is TGCGCCAGCAGCCACGGGGACACCATATATTTT. Translating it yields CASSHGDTIYF.

This sequence joins TRBV27 and TRBJ2-1; TRBD2 aligns across 11 bases. Germline V lookup: CDR1 MNHEY, CDR2 SMNVEV (reference sequence). The V segment lost 3 bases and the J segment 7 bases; nucleotides outside the gene matches: 5. The CDR3 is made up of 15 amino acids. The CDR3 here is CASSLGTSGLNEQFF. The CDR3 DNA reads TGTGCCAGCAGTTTGGGGACTAGCGGACTAAATGAGCAGTTCTTC.

This sequence joins TRBV5-4 and TRBJ2-1, with 7 positions matching TRBD2. The germline V gene encodes CDR1 SGHNT and CDR2 YYREEE (reference sequence). The CDR3 has 15 residues. V trimming: 0 bases; J trimming: 9 bases; junction bases outside the gene matches: 9. The CDR3: CASSLVVGGSGEQFF. CDR3 sequence (DNA): TGTGCCAGCAGCTTGGTGGTTGGCGGGAGCGGTGAGCAGTTCTTC.

This clone came up once. This chain links TRBV6-5 with TRBJ1-2; D is undetermined. V lost 2 bases to trimming and J lost 10 bases, with 20 bases between them. Germline V gives CDR1 MNHEY, CDR2 SVGAGI. The CDR3 runs 15 residues. The CDR3 loop is CASSYDSPPNAVYTF. CDR3 in DNA: TGTGCCAGCAGTTACGATTCCCCCCCCAATGCAGTCTACACCTTC.

The V gene is TRBV5-6, the J gene TRBJ2-7; TRBD1 matches 9 bases. CDR3 length: 16 residues. CDR1 is SGHDT and CDR2 is YYEEEE in the germline V gene. V lost 4 bases and J lost 3; bases outside the gene matches: 11. CDR3 nucleotide sequence: TGTGCCAGCAGCCCAATCCCCGGGACAGGGCTCTACGAGCAGTACTTC. Its protein product is CASSPIPGTGLYEQYF.

V usage is TRBV11-2 and J usage is TRBJ1-2; D may be TRBD1 (5 bases). Germline V gives CDR1 SGHAT, CDR2 FQNNGV. CDR3 length: 14 amino acids. The ends were cut back, 4 bases at V and 3 bases at J, with 12 bases in the middle. As DNA, the CDR3 is TGTGCCAGCAGCTATGGGAGGGGAGACTATGGCTACACCTTC. Its translation is CASSYGRGDYGYTF.

CDR3 in DNA: TGTGCCAGTAGTTTCTCAAGACAGGGCAATCAGCCCCAGCATTTT. This encodes CASSFSRQGNQPQHF. The rearrangement joins TRBV19 to TRBJ1-5; weak D call: TRBD1 (6 bases). Deletions cut 5 bases from V and 2 bases from J, with 13 bases between. Germline V gene sequence: CDR1 LNHDA, CDR2 SQIVND (reference sequence). The CDR3 has 15 residues.

The chain couples TRBV7-9 to TRBJ2-6, with D hard to call. Trimming cost V 0 bases and J 0 bases, with 9 bases left between them. This CDR3 comprises 17 residues. In germline, CDR1 is SEHNR, CDR2 FQNEAQ (reference sequence). DNA of the CDR3: TGTGCCAGCAGCTTAGCCGGCAGGCTCTCTGGGGCCAACGTCCTGACTTTC. Translation: CASSLAGRLSGANVLTF.

J is TRBJ1-3 and V is TRBV6-5; 9 bases are shared with TRBD1. This CDR3 has 15 amino acids. Germline CDR1 is MNHEY and CDR2 is SVGAGI. J lost 4 bases, V lost 5 bases, and 6 bases had no gene match. CDR3 DNA sequence: TGTGCCAGCAGTAACAGGGGGCGAGGGGGAAACACCATATATTTT. It encodes CASSNRGRGGNTIYF.

This chain joins TRBV10-3 and TRBJ2-7, with 9 bases fitting TRBD1. Germline lookup yields CDR1 ENHRY and CDR2 SYGVKD. This CDR3 contains 13 residues. With 8 bases clipped from V and 0 bases from J, the junction kept 2 bases outside the gene matches. The CDR3 spells CAIGTGNSYEQYF. Written as DNA, the CDR3 is TGTGCCATCGGGACAGGGAACTCCTACGAGCAGTACTTC.

The J gene is TRBJ2-7, the V gene TRBV7-2, with D possibly being TRBD2 (5 bases). Germline values: CDR1 SGHTA, CDR2 FQGNSA. This CDR3 contains 15 residues. V gave up 1 base and J gave up 4 bases, with 14 bases separating them. The CDR3, as DNA: TGTGCCAGCAGCTTAGAGGTCGGGCGGGTATACGAGCAGTACTTC. Translated: CASSLEVGRVYEQYF.